The next 3 T cell receptor beta chains were all read from a single sample in a study of radiotherapy plus CTLA-4 blockade in lung cancer. Sequencing was performed with immunoSEQ multiplex PCR; in TCRdb, only in-frame clones are kept and a portion is missing. The sample consists of about 110,000 clones, 85% to 90% of them appearing once. The material was peripheral blood, obtained from a patient treated with radiotherapy plus ipilimumab. The origin of the receptors is a human donor with non-small cell lung cancer that progressed on radiotherapy plus ipilimumab. Some clones in this sample may be carry-over from other donors' samples.

This rearrangement joins TRBV2 to TRBJ1-5; D uncertain. CDR1 is SNHLY and CDR2 is FYNNEI in the germline V gene. The CDR3 consists of 15 residues. Trimming pared 4 bases from V and 3 bases from J, leaving 13 bases between. The CDR3 here is CASSGSMVTNQPQHF. As DNA, the CDR3 is TGTGCCAGCAGTGGCAGTATGGTTACCAATCAGCCCCAGCATTTT.

V gene TRBV7-2 combines with J gene TRBJ1-2, with D perhaps TRBD1 (6 bases). The CDR3 has 15 residues. CDR1 and CDR2 (germline): SGHTA, FQGNSA. Trimming removed 5 bases from V and 0 bases from J, with 13 bases in between. In DNA form, the CDR3 reads TGTGCCAGCAGCCCGAGGACAGTTACTAACTATGGCTACACCTTC. Translation gives CASSPRTVTNYGYTF.

A note on this clone: The junction departs from the called germline gene at one end, perhaps through a read error. The chain uses TRBV27 and TRBJ1-2; D is uncertain. Germline V lookup: CDR1 MNHEY, CDR2 SMNVEV (reference sequence). This CDR3 comprises 13 residues. CDR3: CASSFYRNDGYTF. The CDR3 DNA sequence: TGTGCCAGCAGTTTTTATCGTAACGATGGCTACACCTTC.